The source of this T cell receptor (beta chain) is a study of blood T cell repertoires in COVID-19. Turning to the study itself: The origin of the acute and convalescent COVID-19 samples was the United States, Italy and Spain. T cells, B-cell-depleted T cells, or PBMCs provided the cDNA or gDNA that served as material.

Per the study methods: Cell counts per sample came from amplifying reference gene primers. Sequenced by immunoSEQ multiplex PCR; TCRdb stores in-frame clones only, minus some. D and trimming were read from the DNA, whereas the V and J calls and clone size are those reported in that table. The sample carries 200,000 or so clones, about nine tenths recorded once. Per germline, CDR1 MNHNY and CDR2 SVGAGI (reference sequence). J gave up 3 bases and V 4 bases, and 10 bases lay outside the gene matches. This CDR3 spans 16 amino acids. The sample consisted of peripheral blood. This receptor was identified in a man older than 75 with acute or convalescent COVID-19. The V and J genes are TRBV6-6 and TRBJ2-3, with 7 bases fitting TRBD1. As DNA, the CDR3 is TGTGCCAGCAGTTCCCCTCACAGGGGCAGGACAGATACGCAGTATTTT. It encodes CASSSPHRGRTDTQYF.